The rows below give T cell receptor beta chains drawn from one sample of a study of technical replicates of blood from a handful of donors. Some clones are missing from TCRdb's copy, which holds only in-frame ones; the method was immunoSEQ multiplex PCR. The sample shows some 77,000 clones, 90% to 95% of them seen only once. Sample: T cells isolated from PBMCs. These receptors came from a human donor in good health. Each CDR3 is given with its conserved first and last residue. Each record gives: V gene, clone size, J gene, D gene, CDR3 DNA, CDR3 protein. The D gene is left open where the match is weak. Size tells how often a clone was seen (once, few, many) or the class of an expanded clone, and some rows leave it out.

V: TRBV25-1
size: NA
J: TRBJ1-4
D: NA
DNA: TGTGCCAGCAGAGACCCAGGGTTGGCCCGGGAAAAACTGTTTTTT
CDR3: CASRDPGLAREKLFF

V: TRBV5-6
size: NA
J: TRBJ1-1
D: NA
DNA: TGTGCCAGCAGCGAGGTCGGGGGGCTCACTGAAGCCTTCTTT
CDR3: CASSEVGGLTEAFF

V: TRBV27
size: NA
J: TRBJ2-7
D: TRBD2
DNA: TGTGCCAGCAGCTGGGGACTAGCGGGGGACTACGAGCAGTACTTC
CDR3: CASSWGLAGDYEQYF

V: TRBV6-5
size: NA
J: TRBJ1-2
D: TRBD1
DNA: TGTGCCAGCAGTTACGGAACAGGGGTCGGCTACACCTTC
CDR3: CASSYGTGVGYTF

V: TRBV7-2
size: NA
J: TRBJ1-2
D: NA
DNA: TGTGCCAGCAGCTACACACCAGGGAACCCTAACTATGGCTACACCTTC
CDR3: CASSYTPGNPNYGYTF

V: TRBV6-5
size: few
J: TRBJ1-5
D: TRBD1
DNA: TGTGCCAGCAGTTCTCTGGACAGGGCGTATCAGCCCCAGCATTTT
CDR3: CASSSLDRAYQPQHF

V: TRBV28
size: NA
J: TRBJ2-4
D: TRBD2
DNA: TGTGCCAGCAGTTTCCGGGGACTAGCGGGAGGGGGCAAAAACATTCAGTACTTC
CDR3: CASSFRGLAGGGKNIQYF

V: TRBV11-3
size: NA
J: TRBJ2-5
D: NA
DNA: TGTGCCAGCAGCTTAAGCGAGGAGACCCAGTACTTC
CDR3: CASSLSEETQYF

V: TRBV19
size: NA
J: TRBJ2-7
D: TRBD2
DNA: TGTGCCAGTAGTAAGGGTAGCGGGGCCTACGAGCAGTACTTC
CDR3: CASSKGSGAYEQYF

V: TRBV29-1
size: NA
J: TRBJ2-5
D: NA
DNA: TGCAGCGTCCCCGAGGGGGGGCGTGAGACCCAGTACTTC
CDR3: CSVPEGGRETQYF

V: TRBV11-3
size: NA
J: TRBJ1-1
D: NA
DNA: TGTGCCAGCAGCTCGACAATTGCGGCTTTCTTT
CDR3: CASSSTIAAFF

V: TRBV5-3
size: NA
J: TRBJ1-1
D: NA
DNA: TGTGCCAGAAGCTGTACAGGGCCAAACACTGAAGCTTTCTTT
CDR3: CARSCTGPNTEAFF

V: TRBV7-3
size: NA
J: TRBJ2-3
D: TRBD2
DNA: TGTGCCAGCAGCTTACCAGCCGCGGGAGTACAAGATACGCAGTATTTT
CDR3: CASSLPAAGVQDTQYF

V: TRBV28
size: NA
J: TRBJ2-7
D: NA
DNA: TGTGCCAGCAGCCCTCAAAGCCCCTACGAGCAGTACTTC
CDR3: CASSPQSPYEQYF

V: TRBV6-1
size: NA
J: TRBJ1-2
D: TRBD1
DNA: TGTGCCAGCAGTGAAAGGGACAGGGGTTATGGCTACACCTTC
CDR3: CASSERDRGYGYTF

V: TRBV6-7
size: NA
J: TRBJ2-1
D: NA
DNA: TGTGCCAGCAGTTATCAGGGGGGAAGGAGCTGGTACAATGAGCAGTTCTTC
CDR3: CASSYQGGRSWYNEQFF

V: TRBV29-1
size: NA
J: TRBJ2-5
D: NA
DNA: TGCAGCGCGACAGCCCTCCAAGAGACCCAGTACTTC
CDR3: CSATALQETQYF

V: TRBV4-2
size: NA
J: TRBJ1-2
D: NA
DNA: TGTGCCAGCAGCTCCCCGGACAATACCTATGGCTACACCTTC
CDR3: CASSSPDNTYGYTF

V: TRBV29-1
size: NA
J: TRBJ2-3
D: TRBD1
DNA: TGCAGCGTGGACAGGGAAGGGGATACGCAGTATTTT
CDR3: CSVDREGDTQYF

V: TRBV11-2
size: NA
J: TRBJ2-3
D: TRBD2
DNA: TGTGCCAGCAGCTTACCGCTAGCGGGAGTTGCAGATACGCAGTATTTT
CDR3: CASSLPLAGVADTQYF

V: TRBV7-3
size: NA
J: TRBJ2-3
D: TRBD1
DNA: TGTGCCAGCAGCGACATAGTACAGGGGGCAGATACGCAGTATTTT
CDR3: CASSDIVQGADTQYF

V: TRBV5-1
size: NA
J: TRBJ2-1
D: NA
DNA: TGCGCCAGCAGCTTGGACAGGGCGACGTGGAATGAGCAGTTCTTC
CDR3: CASSLDRATWNEQFF

V: TRBV5-4
size: NA
J: TRBJ2-1
D: TRBD1
DNA: TGTGCCAGCAGCTGGGACAGGGACAATGAGCAGTTCTTC
CDR3: CASSWDRDNEQFF

V: TRBV9
size: once
J: TRBJ2-7
D: NA
DNA: TGTGCCAGCAGCGTGGACTACCGGAGCTCCTACGAGCAGTACTTC
CDR3: CASSVDYRSSYEQYF

V: TRBV27
size: NA
J: TRBJ1-4
D: NA
DNA: TGTGCCAGCAGTTTATACGAAGAGTCCCTTAAACTGTTTTTT
CDR3: CASSLYEESLKLFF

V: TRBV28
size: NA
J: TRBJ2-7
D: TRBD1
DNA: TGTGCCAGCAGTAACCCGGGACAGGGCCTTTACGAGCAGTACTTC
CDR3: CASSNPGQGLYEQYF

V: TRBV27
size: NA
J: TRBJ2-7
D: TRBD1
DNA: TGTGCCAGCAGTTTGGACAGGGTAATACCCTACGAGCAGTACTTC
CDR3: CASSLDRVIPYEQYF

V: TRBV4-2
size: NA
J: TRBJ2-7
D: NA
DNA: TGTGCCAGCAGCCAAGTAGAGACAGCCATCAGCTCCTACGAGCAGTACTTC
CDR3: CASSQVETAISSYEQYF

V: TRBV7-9
size: NA
J: TRBJ1-2
D: NA
DNA: TGTGCCAGCACCCAAGTTGGGTCTACTAGCGGCTACACCTTC
CDR3: CASTQVGSTSGYTF